This record looks at one T cell receptor beta chain sequence and its context. Its antigen remains unidentified. There are no base qualities to consult, and no much larger clone falls within one base. The data were obtained in a study of blood T cell repertoires in COVID-19 (dated by TCRdb to 2018 to 2021). Regarding the complete study: The collaborator samples originated in the United States, Italy and Spain and spanned the acute and convalescent phases of COVID-19. Where HLA class I and class II types were available, the types were taken from metadata supplied by the sample provider, not from assay-based typing. The sample metadata nearly always contained a de-identified subject ID, COVID-19 status, age in years and sex. The samples were drawn from the first 160 participants of the ongoing ImmuneRACE study and from 950 to 1,500 subjects provided by 6 global collaborators. The repertoires were made available in a free public database intended to serve as a resource for research on the immune response to SARS-CoV-2. Subjects who had been exposed to COVID-19, were actively infected with it, or had recovered from it provided the deeply sampled blood TCRbeta repertoires that made up the dataset. The material from the prospective study consisted of cDNA or gDNA derived from T cells, B-cell-depleted T cells, or PBMCs.

What the work shows at the level of the full study, not this receptor alone: The amount of clinical and demographic metadata varied by source and participant and was provided uncurated.

The immunoSEQ Assay, a bias-controlled multiplex PCR, was used to amplify TCRbeta CDR3 regions from genomic DNA. Regarding the original processing steps: Within the assay, amplification of reference gene primers was used to estimate how many nucleated cells each sample contained. Sequence reads were collapsed and filtered to measure the absolute abundance of every unique TCRbeta CDR3 rearrangement. Productive Simpson clonality was computed per sample as the square root of Simpson's diversity index over productive rearrangements. Imported from immuneACCESS, the table was reduced by TCRdb to in-frame sequences with V and J called. These copies leave out some clones; in studies compared against another copy, an unresolved V gene accounts for under half, and the cause of the remainder is not known. V, J and clone size are those of that table, while D and trimming were read from the DNA. This sample gives roughly 100,000 clones in total; over 70% of them show up just once. About 0.85% of the sample comes from the top ten.

Whole blood was collected in K2EDTA tubes by collaborating institutions according to the institutions' own protocols. Collaborator samples were shipped for TCRbeta analysis as frozen whole blood, isolated PBMCs, or DNA extracted from either sample type. Trimming removed 4 bases from V and 0 bases from J; the gene matches leave 5 bases unexplained. The CDR3, cysteine through phenylalanine, is 17 amino acids long. The retained sequence is limited to the CDR3, 51 bases, with the frame set at the first base. The CDR1 and CDR2 encoded by the germline V gene (reference sequence) are SEHNR and FQNEAQ. The source is a human donor with acute or convalescent COVID-19. The donor label of this sample is uncertain. The chain joins TRBV7-9 to TRBJ2-2; 10 nucleotides in the junction match TRBD2. The specimen sequenced was peripheral blood. The encoded CDR3 is CASSSIAGGSNTGELFF. The DNA reads as follows: TGTGCCAGCAGCTCGATAGCGGGGGGCTCGAACACCGGGGAGCTGTTTTTT.